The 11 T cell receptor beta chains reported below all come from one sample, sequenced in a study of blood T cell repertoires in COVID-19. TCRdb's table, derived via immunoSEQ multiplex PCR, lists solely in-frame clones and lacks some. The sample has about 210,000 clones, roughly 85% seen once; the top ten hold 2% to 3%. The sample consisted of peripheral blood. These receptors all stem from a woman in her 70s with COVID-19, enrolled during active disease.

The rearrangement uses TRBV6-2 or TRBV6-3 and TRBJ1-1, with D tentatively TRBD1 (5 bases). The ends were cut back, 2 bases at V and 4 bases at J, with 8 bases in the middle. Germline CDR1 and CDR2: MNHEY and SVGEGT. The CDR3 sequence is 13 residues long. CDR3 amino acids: CASSYPGLTEAFF. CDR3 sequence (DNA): TGTGCCAGCAGTTACCCGGGACTCACTGAAGCTTTCTTT.

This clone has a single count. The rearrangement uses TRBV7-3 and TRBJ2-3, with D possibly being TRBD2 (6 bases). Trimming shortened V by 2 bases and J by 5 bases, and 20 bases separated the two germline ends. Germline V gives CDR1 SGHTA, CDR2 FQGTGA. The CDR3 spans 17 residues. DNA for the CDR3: TGTGCCAGCAGCTTATATCGTTCGGGAGCTACCGGAGATACGCAGTATTTT. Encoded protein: CASSLYRSGATGDTQYF. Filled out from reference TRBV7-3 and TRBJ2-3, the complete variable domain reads GAGVSQTPSNKVTEKGKYVELRCDPISGHTALYWYRQSLGQGPEFLIYFQGTGAADDSGLPNDRFFAVRPEGSVSTLKIQRTERGDSAVYLCASSLYRSGATGDTQYFGPGTRLTVL.

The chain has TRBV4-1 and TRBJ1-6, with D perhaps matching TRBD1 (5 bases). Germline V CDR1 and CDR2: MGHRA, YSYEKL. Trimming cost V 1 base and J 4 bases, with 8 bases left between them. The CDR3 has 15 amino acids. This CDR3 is CASSQAQGYNSPLHF. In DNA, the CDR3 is TGCGCCAGCAGCCAAGCGCAGGGTTATAATTCACCCCTCCACTTT.

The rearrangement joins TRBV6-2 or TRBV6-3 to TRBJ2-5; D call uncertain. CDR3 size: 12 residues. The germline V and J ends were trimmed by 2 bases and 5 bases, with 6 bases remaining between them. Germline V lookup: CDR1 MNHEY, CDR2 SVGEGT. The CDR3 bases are TGTGCCAGCAGTTACGAGTTGGAGACCCAGTACTTC. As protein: CASSYELETQYF.

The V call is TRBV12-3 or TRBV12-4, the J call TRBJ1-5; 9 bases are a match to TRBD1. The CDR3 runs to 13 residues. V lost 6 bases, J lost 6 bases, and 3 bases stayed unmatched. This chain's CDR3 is CASSDRGSQPQHF. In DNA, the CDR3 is TGTGCCAGCAGCGACAGGGGGAGTCAGCCCCAGCATTTT.

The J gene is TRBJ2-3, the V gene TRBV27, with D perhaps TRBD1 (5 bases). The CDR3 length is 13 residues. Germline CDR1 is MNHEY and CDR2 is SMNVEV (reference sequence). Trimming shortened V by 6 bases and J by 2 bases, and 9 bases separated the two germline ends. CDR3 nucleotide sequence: TGTGCCAGCAGGCGACAGAACACAGATACGCAGTATTTT. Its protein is CASRRQNTDTQYF.

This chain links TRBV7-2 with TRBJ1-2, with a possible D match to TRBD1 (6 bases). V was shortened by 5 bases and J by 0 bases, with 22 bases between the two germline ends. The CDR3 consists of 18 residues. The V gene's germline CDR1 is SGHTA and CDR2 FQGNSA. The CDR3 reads CASSPYFLRRDTNYGYTF. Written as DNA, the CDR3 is TGTGCCAGCAGCCCCTATTTCCTACGACGGGACACTAACTATGGCTACACCTTC.

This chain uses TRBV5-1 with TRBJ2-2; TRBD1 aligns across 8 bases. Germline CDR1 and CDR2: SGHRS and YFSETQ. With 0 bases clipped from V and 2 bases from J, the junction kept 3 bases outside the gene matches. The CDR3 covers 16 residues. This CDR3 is CASSLGRGRNTGELFF. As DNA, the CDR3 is TGCGCCAGCAGCTTGGGCAGGGGGCGTAACACCGGGGAGCTGTTTTTT.

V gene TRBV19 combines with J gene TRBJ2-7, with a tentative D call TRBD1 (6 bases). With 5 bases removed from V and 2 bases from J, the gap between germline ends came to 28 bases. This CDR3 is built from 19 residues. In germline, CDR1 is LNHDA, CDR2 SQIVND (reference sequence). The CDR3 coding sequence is TGTGCCAGTAGTCCCCATATTGTTTTTTTAGGACAGCCCACCTACGAGCAGTACTTC. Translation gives CASSPHIVFLGQPTYEQYF.

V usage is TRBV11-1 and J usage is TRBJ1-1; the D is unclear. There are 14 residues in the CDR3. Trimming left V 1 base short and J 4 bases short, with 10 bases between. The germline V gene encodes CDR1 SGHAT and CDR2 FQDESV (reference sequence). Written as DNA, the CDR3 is TGTGCCAGCAGCTTAGGGCCGGGAGCCACTGAAGCTTTCTTT. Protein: CASSLGPGATEAFF.

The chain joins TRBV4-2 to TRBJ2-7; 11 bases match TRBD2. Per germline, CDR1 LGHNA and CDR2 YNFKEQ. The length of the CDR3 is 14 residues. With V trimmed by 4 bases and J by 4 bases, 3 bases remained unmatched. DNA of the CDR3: TGTGCCAGCAGCCGGACTAGCGGGCCATACGAGCAGTACTTC. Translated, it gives CASSRTSGPYEQYF.